A single sample gave rise to the 19 T cell receptor beta chains below, sequenced in a study of blood T cell repertoires in COVID-19. Libraries were prepared by immunoSEQ multiplex PCR; TCRdb keeps only in-frame clonotypes and omits some of them. This sample yields roughly 130,000 clones, of which approximately 81% are seen a single time; 5% to 6% belongs to the top ten. The sample comprised PBMCs or T cells enriched from blood (not recorded which). All receptors derive from a man between 40 and 49 years old with acute COVID-19.

The V gene is TRBV4-1, the J gene TRBJ1-5; no definite D call. The CDR3 runs 15 residues. Germline V lookup: CDR1 MGHRA, CDR2 YSYEKL. The V end was cut by 2 bases, the J end by 4 bases, with 12 bases between. CDR3 sequence reads: CASSQLAGSNQPQHF. CDR3 bases: TGCGCCAGCAGCCAACTCGCGGGGAGTAATCAGCCCCAGCATTTT.

This clone has more than one count but fewer than ten. CDR3 amino acids: CASSGGATEQFF. The CDR3 coding sequence is TGTGCCAGCAGTGGGGGAGCCACGGAGCAGTTCTTC. The chain couples TRBV2 to TRBJ2-1, with D tentatively TRBD2 (5 bases). Trimming pared 4 bases from V and 10 bases from J, leaving 11 bases between. This CDR3 region has 12 residues. Germline loops: CDR1 SNHLY, CDR2 FYNNEI.

This chain uses TRBV11-2 with TRBJ1-4; no clear D gene. Germline V gene lookup returns CDR1 SGHAT and CDR2 FQNNGV. V lost 1 base and J lost 11, with 14 bases in between. There are 14 residues in the CDR3. The CDR3 DNA follows: TGTGCCAGCAGCTTAGGTAGCCCTCGGGAGAAACTGTTTTTT. This codes for CASSLGSPREKLFF.

The chain recombines TRBV21-1 with TRBJ1-2; TRBD1 was called by the table and not checked on the DNA. TRBV21-1 is described as a pseudogene. The CDR3 spans 15 residues. The CDR3 nucleotides read TGTGCCAGCAGCCTGCCGGGCAGGGAATCCGGTGGCTACACCTTC. Its translation is CASSLPGRESGGYTF.

The chain carries TRBV19 and TRBJ1-4; perhaps TRBD1 as D (5 bases). The CDR3 spans 16 residues. In germline, CDR1 is LNHDA, CDR2 SQIVND (reference sequence). V was shortened by 7 bases and J by 7 bases, with 22 bases between the two germline ends. CDR3 DNA sequence: TGTGCCAGTAATTCACACAGCCCGGGGGGAATTGAAAAACTGTTTTTT. Protein: CASNSHSPGGIEKLFF.

The chain joins TRBV5-5 to TRBJ1-2, with 10 positions matching TRBD1. The CDR3 contains 14 residues. With V trimmed by 4 bases and J by 4 bases, 4 bases remained unmatched. CDR1 and CDR2 (germline): SGHKS, YYEKEE (reference sequence). The CDR3 DNA reads as TGTGCCAGCAGCGTCCGGGACAGGGGCTATGGCTACACCTTC. This sequence encodes CASSVRDRGYGYTF.

This chain links TRBV3-1 (or the pseudogene TRBV3-2) with TRBJ1-1, with TRBD1 matching 9 bases. CDR1 is LGHDT and CDR2 is YNNKEL in the germline V gene (reference sequence). V shed 3 bases, J shed 7 bases, and the junction held 3 bases outside the gene matches. This CDR3 is 13 amino acids long. The CDR3 DNA reads as TGTGCCAGCAGCCACCGGACAGGGGATGAAGCTTTCTTT. This gives the protein CASSHRTGDEAFF.

This clone has just one count. This chain uses TRBV7-9 with TRBJ2-1; TRBD1 might be the D (5 bases). The CDR3 consists of 13 residues. Trimming cost V 5 bases and J 8 bases, with 13 bases left between them. Germline V lookup: CDR1 SEHNR, CDR2 FQNEAQ (reference sequence). CDR3 sequence: CASSPRQSHEQFF. The CDR3, as DNA: TGTGCCAGCAGCCCGAGACAGAGTCATGAGCAGTTCTTC.

This clone was seen only once. The V gene is TRBV4-1, the J gene TRBJ2-1; 7 bases fit TRBD2. Germline CDR1 reads MGHRA; CDR2 reads YSYEKL. The CDR3 covers 13 residues. V lost 3 bases to trimming and J lost 8 bases; unmatched junction nucleotides: 4. This chain's CDR3 is CASSQLRGDEQFF. The CDR3 coding sequence is TGCGCCAGCAGCCAGCTACGGGGGGATGAGCAGTTCTTC.

V is TRBV19 and J is TRBJ1-2; tentatively, D is TRBD1 (6 bases). CDR1 and CDR2 (germline): LNHDA, SQIVND (reference sequence). Trimming took 8 bases from V and 0 from J, leaving 13 bases between them. The CDR3 covers 14 residues. The CDR3 region is CASLDRFSNYGYTF. The CDR3 nucleotides are TGTGCCAGTCTGGACAGATTTTCTAACTATGGCTACACCTTC.

This chain uses TRBV7-6 with TRBJ2-7; TRBD1 is a possible D gene (5 bases). The CDR3 loop spans 13 amino acids. V gave up 3 bases and J gave up 3 bases, with 9 bases separating them. CDR1 and CDR2 (germline): SGHVS, FNYEAQ. The CDR3 region has the DNA TGTGCCAGCAGCTTGAGACAGAACTACGAGCAGTACTTC. This sequence encodes CASSLRQNYEQYF.

This clone was detected only once. J is TRBJ1-1 and V is TRBV5-1; TRBD1 aligns across 7 bases. The ends lost 3 bases at V and 5 bases at J; junction bases unmatched: 7. Germline V lookup: CDR1 SGHRS, CDR2 YFSETQ. The CDR3 length is 14 residues. The CDR3 sequence: CASSSYQGETEAFF. The DNA for the CDR3 is TGCGCCAGCAGCTCTTATCAGGGGGAGACTGAAGCTTTCTTT.

The J gene is TRBJ2-1, the V gene TRBV5-4, with a possible D match to TRBD1 (7 bases). This CDR3 is 14 amino acids long. Trimming cost V 3 bases and J 10 bases, with 17 bases left between them. CDR1 and CDR2 from the germline V gene are SGHNT and YYREEE (reference sequence). The CDR3 sequence is CASSSPTGEEEQFF. In DNA form, the CDR3 reads TGTGCCAGCAGCTCTCCCACAGGGGAGGAGGAGCAGTTCTTC.

This chain connects TRBV14 to TRBJ2-2; no clear D. Trimming removed 4 bases at V and 0 bases at J, with 15 bases between. This CDR3 spans 17 amino acids. Germline lookup yields CDR1 SGHDN and CDR2 FVKESK. The CDR3 bases are TGTGCCAGCAGCCCGCTTATATCGGAGACGAACACCGGGGAGCTGTTTTTT. Encoded protein: CASSPLISETNTGELFF.

The chain combines TRBV15 with TRBJ2-5; D is possibly TRBD2 (6 bases). Trimming removed 0 bases from V and 4 bases from J, with 9 bases in between. In germline, CDR1 is LNHNV, CDR2 YYDKDF (reference sequence). This CDR3 comprises 14 residues. In nucleotides, the CDR3 is TGTGCCACCAGCAGAGACGCGGGACGAGAGACCCAGTACTTC. Translated: CATSRDAGRETQYF.

This clone turned up a few times. V is TRBV5-6 and J is TRBJ1-2; D uncertain. Trimming took off 0 bases at V and 4 bases at J, with 7 bases between the two ends. Germline-derived CDR1 and CDR2 are SGHDT and YYEEEE. The CDR3 has 13 residues. The CDR3 DNA is TGTGCCAGCAGCTTGGGGGCAGTCTATGGCTACACCTTC. Its protein product is CASSLGAVYGYTF.

CDR3 sequence (DNA): TGTGCCAGCAGCTTATCGCCTCACGGGGATGAAGCTTTCTTT. This gives the protein CASSLSPHGDEAFF. The chain combines TRBV5-8 with TRBJ1-1; D is ambiguous. The CDR3 is 14 amino acids. Germline lookup yields CDR1 SGHTS and CDR2 YDEGEE. V dropped 2 bases and J dropped 7 bases, with 15 bases sitting between them.

The chain uses TRBV2 and TRBJ1-1; D is unclear. V was clipped by 10 bases and J by 2 bases, with 23 bases between them. CDR3 size: 16 residues. Germline CDR1 is SNHLY and CDR2 is FYNNEI. The CDR3 reads CANDPLEGETNTEAFF. The CDR3 DNA reads as TGTGCCAACGACCCTTTGGAGGGAGAGACTAACACTGAAGCTTTCTTT.

This clone was counted a few times. The V gene is TRBV11-2, the J gene TRBJ2-7; the D is unclear. Germline lookup yields CDR1 SGHAT and CDR2 FQNNGV. This CDR3 spans 12 amino acids. V lost 5 bases and J lost 0, with 5 bases in between. The CDR3 spells CASSAVSYEQYF. CDR3 in DNA: TGTGCCAGCAGCGCGGTCTCCTACGAGCAGTACTTC. Drawing the rest from reference TRBV11-2 and TRBJ2-7, the complete variable domain is EAGVAQSPRYKIIEKRQSVAFWCNPISGHATLYWYQQILGQGPKLLIQFQNNGVVDDSQLPKDRFSAERLKGVDSTLKIQPAKLEDSAVYLCASSAVSYEQYFGPGTRLTVT.